The clone carrying this T cell receptor (beta chain) was observed a handful of times. The antigen remains unidentified. The assay was immunoSEQ multiplex PCR, and TCRdb's table has in-frame clones only and misses some. The sample lists 250,000 or so clones; 87% were seen once. The data belong to a study of Ad26.COV2.S vaccination and SARS-CoV-2 variants. About the research overall: In the study, Ad26.COV2.S was injected intramuscularly once, or twice 56 days apart. Study-wide points: Greater spike-specific TCR breadth was seen in vaccine recipients than in placebo recipients. Analyses that measured TCR breadth and depth may have underestimated total T cell responses.

CDR3 length equals 19 residues. Trimming took 3 bases from V and 6 from J; bases not matched to a gene: 17. CDR1 LGHNA and CDR2 YSLEER come from the germline V gene. Treatment here: 19 received Ad26.COV2.S at low or high dose, single or two shots; 5 received placebo; per-sample allocation not given. Day 63 after the first vaccine or placebo injection was the time point for sampling. Vaccination employed an Ad26 vector expressing the Wuhan-strain SARS-CoV-2 spike. The sample here was peripheral blood, taken in a trial of Ad26.COV2.S vaccine versus placebo. The J gene is TRBJ2-5, the V gene TRBV4-3, with 12 bases lining up with TRBD2. The receptor was isolated from a person between 18 and 65 years old who received the Ad26.COV2.S COVID-19 vaccine or a placebo. In nucleotides, the CDR3 is TGCGCCAGCAGCCACCTAGGACTAGCGGGAATAATTGGGGGAAAGACCCAGTACTTC. Amino acid sequence: CASSHLGLAGIIGGKTQYF.